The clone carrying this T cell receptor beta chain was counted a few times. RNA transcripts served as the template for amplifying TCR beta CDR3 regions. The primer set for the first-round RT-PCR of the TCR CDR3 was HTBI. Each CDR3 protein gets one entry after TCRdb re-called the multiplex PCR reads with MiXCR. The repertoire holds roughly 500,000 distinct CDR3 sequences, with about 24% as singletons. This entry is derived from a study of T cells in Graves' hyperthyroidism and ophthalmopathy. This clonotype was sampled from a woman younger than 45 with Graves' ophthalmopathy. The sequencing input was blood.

The CDR3 is CASRSIRLNTEAFF. The CDR3 DNA follows: TGTGCCAGCAGGTCCATTCGCTTGAACACTGAAGCTTTCTTT. The rearrangement joins TRBV12-3 or TRBV12-4 to TRBJ1-1; unclear D gene. Trimming removed 6 bases from V and 0 bases from J, with 11 bases in between. CDR3 length: 14 amino acids.